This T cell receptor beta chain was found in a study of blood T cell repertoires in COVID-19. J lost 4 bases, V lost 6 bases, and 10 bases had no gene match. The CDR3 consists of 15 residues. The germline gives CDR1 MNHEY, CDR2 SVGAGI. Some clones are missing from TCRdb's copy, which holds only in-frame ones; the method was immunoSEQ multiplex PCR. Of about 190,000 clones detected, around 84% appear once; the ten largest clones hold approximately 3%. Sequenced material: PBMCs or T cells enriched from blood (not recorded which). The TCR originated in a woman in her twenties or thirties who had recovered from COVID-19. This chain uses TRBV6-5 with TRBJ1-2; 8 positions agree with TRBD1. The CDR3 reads CASRGTGSATYGYTF. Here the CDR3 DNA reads TGTGCCAGCAGGGGGACAGGTTCAGCGACCTATGGCTACACCTTC.